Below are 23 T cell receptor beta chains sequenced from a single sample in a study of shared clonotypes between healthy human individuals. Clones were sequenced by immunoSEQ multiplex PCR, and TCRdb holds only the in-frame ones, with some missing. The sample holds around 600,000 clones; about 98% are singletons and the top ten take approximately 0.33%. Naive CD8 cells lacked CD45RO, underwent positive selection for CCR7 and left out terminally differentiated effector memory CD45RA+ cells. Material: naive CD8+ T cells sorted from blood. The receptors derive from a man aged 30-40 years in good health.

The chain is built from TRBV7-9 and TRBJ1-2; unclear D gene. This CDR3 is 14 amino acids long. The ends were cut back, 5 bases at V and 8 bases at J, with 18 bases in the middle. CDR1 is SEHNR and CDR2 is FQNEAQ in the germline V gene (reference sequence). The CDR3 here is CASSPSLEQGGYTF. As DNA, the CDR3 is TGTGCCAGCAGCCCCAGCCTCGAACAAGGGGGCTACACCTTC.

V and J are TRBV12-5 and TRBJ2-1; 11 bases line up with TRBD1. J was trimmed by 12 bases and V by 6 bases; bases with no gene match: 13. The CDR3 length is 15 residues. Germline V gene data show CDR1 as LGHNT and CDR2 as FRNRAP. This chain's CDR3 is CASGRTGTGGSGQFF. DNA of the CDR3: TGTGCTAGTGGCCGCACCGGGACAGGGGGTTCCGGGCAGTTCTTC.

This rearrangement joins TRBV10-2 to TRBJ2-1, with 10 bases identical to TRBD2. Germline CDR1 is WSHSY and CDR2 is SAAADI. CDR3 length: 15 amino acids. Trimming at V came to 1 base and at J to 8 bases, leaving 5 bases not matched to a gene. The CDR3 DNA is TGCGCCAGCAGTGAGTTTAGCGGGAGGTTCGATGAGCAGTTCTTC. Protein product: CASSEFSGRFDEQFF.

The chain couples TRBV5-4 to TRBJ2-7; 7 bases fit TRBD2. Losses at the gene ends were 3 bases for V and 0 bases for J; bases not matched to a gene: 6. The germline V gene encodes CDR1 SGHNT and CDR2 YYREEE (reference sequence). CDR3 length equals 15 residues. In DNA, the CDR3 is TGTGCCAGCAGCTCCCCCGGGGGGTCCTCCTACGAGCAGTACTTC. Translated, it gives CASSSPGGSSYEQYF.

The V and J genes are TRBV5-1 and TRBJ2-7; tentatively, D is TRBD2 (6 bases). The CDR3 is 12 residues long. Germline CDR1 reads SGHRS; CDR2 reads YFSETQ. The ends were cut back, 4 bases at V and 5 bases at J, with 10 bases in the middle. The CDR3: CASSEEGNEQYF. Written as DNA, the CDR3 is TGCGCCAGCAGCGAGGAGGGAAACGAGCAGTACTTC.

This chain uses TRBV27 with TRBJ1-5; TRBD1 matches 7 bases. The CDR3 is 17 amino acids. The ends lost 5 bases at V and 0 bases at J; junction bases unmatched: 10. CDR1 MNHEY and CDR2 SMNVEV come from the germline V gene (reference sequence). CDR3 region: CASSASVGDSSNQPQHF. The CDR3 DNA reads TGTGCCAGCAGTGCGTCCGTAGGGGACAGTAGCAATCAGCCCCAGCATTTT.

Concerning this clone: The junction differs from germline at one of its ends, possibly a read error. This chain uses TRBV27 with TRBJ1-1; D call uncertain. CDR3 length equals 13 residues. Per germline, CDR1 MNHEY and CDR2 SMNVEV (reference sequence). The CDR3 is CASRFRENIEAFF. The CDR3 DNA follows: TGTGCCAGCAGGTTCCGGGAGAACATTGAAGCTTTCTTT.

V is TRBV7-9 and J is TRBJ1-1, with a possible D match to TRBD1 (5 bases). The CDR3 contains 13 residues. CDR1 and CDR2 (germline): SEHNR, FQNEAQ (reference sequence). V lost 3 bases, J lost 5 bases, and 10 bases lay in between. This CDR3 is CASSFLGGTEAFF. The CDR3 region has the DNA TGTGCCAGCAGCTTTTTGGGGGGGACTGAAGCTTTCTTT.

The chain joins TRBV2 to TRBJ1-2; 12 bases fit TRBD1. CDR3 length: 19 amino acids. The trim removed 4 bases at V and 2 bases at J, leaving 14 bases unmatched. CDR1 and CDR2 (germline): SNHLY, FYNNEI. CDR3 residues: CASSAPLPGQGARNYGYTF. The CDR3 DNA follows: TGTGCCAGCAGTGCCCCCCTCCCGGGACAGGGGGCGCGAAACTATGGCTACACCTTC.

As DNA, the CDR3 is TGTGCCAGCAGTTCATTAGGACACTACGAGCAGTACTTC. Protein: CASSSLGHYEQYF. The V and J genes are TRBV27 and TRBJ2-7; possibly TRBD1 for D (5 bases). The germline V and J ends were trimmed by 4 bases and 3 bases, with 10 bases remaining between them. The CDR3 extends over 13 amino acids. CDR1 is MNHEY, CDR2 SMNVEV, per germline (reference sequence).

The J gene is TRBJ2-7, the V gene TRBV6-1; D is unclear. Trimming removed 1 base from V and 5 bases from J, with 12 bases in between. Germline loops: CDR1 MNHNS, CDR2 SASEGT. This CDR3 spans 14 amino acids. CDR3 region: CASSEETYRDEQYF. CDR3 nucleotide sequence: TGTGCCAGCAGTGAAGAGACCTACCGGGACGAGCAGTACTTC.

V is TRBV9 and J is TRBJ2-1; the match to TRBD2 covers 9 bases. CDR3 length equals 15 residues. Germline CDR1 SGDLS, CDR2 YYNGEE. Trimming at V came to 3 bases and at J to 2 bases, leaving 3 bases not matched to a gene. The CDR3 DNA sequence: TGTGCCAGCAGCGGGGGCGGGAGGGCCTACAATGAGCAGTTCTTC. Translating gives CASSGGGRAYNEQFF.

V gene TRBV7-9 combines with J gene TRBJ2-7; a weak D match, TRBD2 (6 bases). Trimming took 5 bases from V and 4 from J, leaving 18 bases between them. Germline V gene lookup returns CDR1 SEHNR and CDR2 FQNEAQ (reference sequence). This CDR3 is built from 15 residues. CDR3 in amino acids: CASSQSTGVYYEQYF. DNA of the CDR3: TGTGCCAGCAGCCAATCGACGGGAGTTTATTACGAGCAGTACTTC.

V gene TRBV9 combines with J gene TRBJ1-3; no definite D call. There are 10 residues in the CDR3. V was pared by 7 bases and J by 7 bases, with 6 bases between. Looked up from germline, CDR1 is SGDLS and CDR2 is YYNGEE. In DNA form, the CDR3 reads TGTGCCAGCGGCTCGAACACCATATATTTT. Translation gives CASGSNTIYF.

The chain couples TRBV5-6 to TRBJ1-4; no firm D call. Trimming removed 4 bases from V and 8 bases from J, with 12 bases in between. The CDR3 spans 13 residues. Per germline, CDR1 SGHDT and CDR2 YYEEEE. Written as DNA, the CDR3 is TGTGCCAGCAGCACACGACTAGAAGAAAAACTGTTTTTT. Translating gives CASSTRLEEKLFF.

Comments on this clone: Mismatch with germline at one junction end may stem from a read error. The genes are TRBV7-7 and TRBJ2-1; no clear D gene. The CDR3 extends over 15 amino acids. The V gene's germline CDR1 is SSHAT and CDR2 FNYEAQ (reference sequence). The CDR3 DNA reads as TGTGCTAGCAGCTTTAGGGTTGGGGAAATTAATGAGCAGTTCTTC. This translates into CASSFRVGEINEQFF.

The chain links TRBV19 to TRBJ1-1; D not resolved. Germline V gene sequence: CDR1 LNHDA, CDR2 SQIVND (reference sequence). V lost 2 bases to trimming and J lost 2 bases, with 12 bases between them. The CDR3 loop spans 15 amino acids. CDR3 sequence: CASSIIPHGNTEAFF. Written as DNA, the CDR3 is TGTGCCAGTAGTATAATCCCACATGGTAACACTGAAGCTTTCTTT.

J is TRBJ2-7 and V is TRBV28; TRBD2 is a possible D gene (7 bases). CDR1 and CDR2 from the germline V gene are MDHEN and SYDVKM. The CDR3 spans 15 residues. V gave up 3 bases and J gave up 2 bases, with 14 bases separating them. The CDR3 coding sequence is TGTGCCAGCAGTTTGAGCGGGGACACTACCTACGAGCAGTACTTC. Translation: CASSLSGDTTYEQYF.

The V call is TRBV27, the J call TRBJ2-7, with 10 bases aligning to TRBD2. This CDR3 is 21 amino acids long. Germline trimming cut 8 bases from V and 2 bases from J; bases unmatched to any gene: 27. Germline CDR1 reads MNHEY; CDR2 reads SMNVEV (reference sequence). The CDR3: CASDPVPSPGLAFHLAYEQYF. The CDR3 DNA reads TGTGCCAGCGACCCAGTTCCATCTCCGGGACTAGCGTTTCACCTTGCCTACGAGCAGTACTTC.

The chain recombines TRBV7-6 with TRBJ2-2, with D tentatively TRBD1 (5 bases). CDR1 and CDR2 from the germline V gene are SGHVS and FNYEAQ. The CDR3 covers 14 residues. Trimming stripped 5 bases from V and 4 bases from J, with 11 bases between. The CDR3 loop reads CASSITGSTGELFF. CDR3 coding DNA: TGTGCCAGCAGCATTACAGGTTCCACCGGGGAGCTGTTTTTT.

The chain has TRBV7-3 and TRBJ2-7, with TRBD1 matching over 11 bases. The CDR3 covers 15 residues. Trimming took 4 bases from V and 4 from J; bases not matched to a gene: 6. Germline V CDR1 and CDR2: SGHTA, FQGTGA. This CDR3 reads CASSYGQGAHYEQYF. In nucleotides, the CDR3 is TGTGCCAGCAGCTATGGACAGGGGGCTCATTACGAGCAGTACTTC.

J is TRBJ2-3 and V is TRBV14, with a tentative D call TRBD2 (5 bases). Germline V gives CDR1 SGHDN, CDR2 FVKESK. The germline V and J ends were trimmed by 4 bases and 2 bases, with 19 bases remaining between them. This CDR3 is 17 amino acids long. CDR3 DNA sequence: TGTGCCAGCAGCCTCTTGGGAGTAGCGCCTTCCACAGATACGCAGTATTTT. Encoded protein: CASSLLGVAPSTDTQYF.

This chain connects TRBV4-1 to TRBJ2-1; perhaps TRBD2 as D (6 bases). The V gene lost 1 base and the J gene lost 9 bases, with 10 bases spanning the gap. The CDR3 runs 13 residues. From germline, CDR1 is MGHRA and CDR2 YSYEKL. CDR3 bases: TGCGCCAGCAGCCAAGTAGGTAGCGGTGAGCAGTTCTTC. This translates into CASSQVGSGEQFF.